This TCR beta chain was sequenced for a study of blood T cells in healthy people across ages. General study points: Since the PBMCs were unsorted, naive and antigen-experienced cells could not be conclusively compared.

Primers used in a second PCR of about 7 to 12 cycles were a sample-barcoded 5' primer and a J-beta primer mix. Carrying 12 random nucleotides, a template-switch adaptor labeled each individual cDNA molecule. All samples gave at least 2.5 million CDR3-containing paired-end reads. TCRdb redid the calling of the 5' RACE reads with MiXCR, one entry per CDR3 protein. This table holds 1.5 million to 2 million distinct CDR3 sequences, roughly 30% found once. About this clonotype itself: Its antigen remains unknown.

From germline, CDR1 is SEHNR and CDR2 FQNEAQ (reference sequence). Germline trimming cut 6 bases from V and 1 base from J; bases unmatched to any gene: 5. This CDR3 is built from 14 residues. Material for sequencing was blood. This sequence originates from a woman aged 25 to 39 in good health. The V and J genes are TRBV7-9 and TRBJ2-7, with TRBD2 matching 8 bases. Here the CDR3 reads CASRDTSGSYEQYF. The CDR3 DNA sequence: TGTGCCAGCAGGGACACTAGCGGATCCTACGAGCAGTACTTC.